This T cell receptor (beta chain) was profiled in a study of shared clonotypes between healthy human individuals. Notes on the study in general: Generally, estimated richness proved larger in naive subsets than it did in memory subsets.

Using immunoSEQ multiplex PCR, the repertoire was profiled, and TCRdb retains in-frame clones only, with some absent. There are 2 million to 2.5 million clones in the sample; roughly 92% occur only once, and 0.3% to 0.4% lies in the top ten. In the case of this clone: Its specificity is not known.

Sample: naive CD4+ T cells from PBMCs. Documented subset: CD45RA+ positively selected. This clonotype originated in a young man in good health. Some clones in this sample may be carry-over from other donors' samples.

CDR3 DNA: TGTGCCAGCAGCCTACCGGGACAGGGAACGGAGACCCAGTACTTC. Its translation: CASSLPGQGTETQYF. This rearrangement joins TRBV14 to TRBJ2-5; 9 nucleotides line up with TRBD1. The junction had 8 bases not matched to a gene; V was cut back by 4 bases and J by 5 bases. Germline CDR1 is SGHDN and CDR2 is FVKESK. CDR3 length equals 15 residues.